In its sample, the clone carrying this TCR beta chain was seen a few times. Each CDR3 protein is one row after TCRdb ran MiXCR on the PCR reads. The data contain fewer than 90,000 distinct CDR3 sequences, about 54% of them singletons. The trim removed 6 bases at V and 3 bases at J, leaving 7 bases unmatched. The CDR3 is 14 amino acids. CDR1 and CDR2 from the germline V gene are ENHRY and SYGVKD. The sample comes from a study of CDR3 diversity in severe acne. This TCR was sampled from a male donor in good health, without acne. Sequenced sample: blood. The rearrangement uses TRBV10-3 and TRBJ1-2; 7 positions agree with TRBD1. CDR3 region: CAIRAAGGDYGYTF. Here the CDR3 DNA reads TGTGCCATCAGGGCAGCAGGGGGGGACTATGGCTACACCTTC.